This TCR gamma chain was recovered during a study of gamma-delta T cells after stem cell transplantation. TCRdb redid the clone calls on the RT-PCR reads with CATT. The sample lists 2,500 to 3,000 gamma-chain clones, less than 20% occurring once. With 3 bases clipped from V and 0 bases from J, the junction kept 8 bases outside the gene matches. Germline lookup yields CDR1 VENAVY and CDR2 YDSYNSRV. The CDR3 is 15 amino acids. The TCR comes from a human donor. It is not recorded whose cells these are; they may come from a transplant donor. The rearrangement links TRGV8 to TRGJ1 or TRGJ2. Sequencing was done on a sample of gamma-delta T cells. CDR3: CATWDPSGNYYKKLF. The CDR3 DNA reads TGTGCCACCTGGGATCCCTCGGGGAATTATTATAAGAAACTCTTT.